Sequencing of this TCR beta chain was carried out in a study of cytomegalovirus exposure and HLA in healthy donors. About this clone: Its antigen remains unidentified.

The PCR ran on 60 Vbeta and 13 Jbeta primers. The method was immunoSEQ multiplex PCR; TCRdb's version includes in-frame clones alone and lacks a portion of them. The sample lists some 85,000 clones; over 60% were seen once. General observations from the study: Investigators reported around 150 TCR beta chains as tied to cytomegalovirus. When analyzed later, a missense DCLRE1C variant was found to be linked to TCR beta V- and J-gene trimming. There were several of the most significant clusters that appeared linked to common viral pathogens in a later analysis.

The TCR sequence derives from a young man in good health and CMV-seronegative. The specimen was PBMCs.

CDR3 bases: TGTGCCAGCAGTCGAGGACTGGAAGAGACCCAGTACTTC. The encoded protein is CASSRGLEETQYF. This chain uses TRBV5-4 with TRBJ2-5, with D perhaps matching TRBD2 (5 bases). V gave up 5 bases and J gave up 3 bases, with 11 bases separating them. The CDR3 length is 13 residues. CDR1 is SGHNT and CDR2 is YYREEE in the germline V gene (reference sequence).